Below are 24 T cell receptor beta chains sequenced from a single sample in a study of tumor-infiltrating lymphocytes in oesophageal squamous cell carcinoma. TCRdb independently ran MiXCR on the PCR reads; one entry per CDR3 protein. Here the sample spans 20,000 or so distinct CDR3 sequences, around 43% being singletons. The sequencing sample was made of normal esophageal tissue next to the tumor. The receptors here all came from a female donor with esophageal squamous cell carcinoma.

CDR3 DNA: TGTGCCAGCAGCTTAGGTATGAACACTGAAGCTTTCTTT. It is translated as CASSLGMNTEAFF. The chain joins TRBV7-8 to TRBJ1-1; D not certain. The germline gives CDR1 SGHVS, CDR2 FQNEAQ. The CDR3 sequence is 13 residues long. V was clipped by 1 base and J by 0 bases, with 3 bases between them.

This rearrangement joins TRBV2 to TRBJ1-2; the D is unclear. The V end lost 10 bases, the J end lost 4 bases, and 16 bases lay between the germline ends. Germline assignment: CDR1 SNHLY and CDR2 FYNNEI. This CDR3 is 13 amino acids long. In DNA, the CDR3 is TGTGCCACCAAAGACGACATGATCTATGGCTACACCTTC. Translated, it gives CATKDDMIYGYTF.

V gene TRBV7-3 combines with J gene TRBJ2-1; D unclear. This CDR3 is 13 amino acids long. Germline lookup yields CDR1 SGHTA and CDR2 FQGTGA. V lost 1 base and J lost 7, with 8 bases in between. The DNA for the CDR3 is TGTGCCAGCAGCTTAAATTATGGGAATGAGCAGTTCTTC. Protein: CASSLNYGNEQFF.

In its sample, this clonotype is medium-sized. The chain combines TRBV6-1 with TRBJ2-5, with D maybe TRBD1 (5 bases). Germline CDR1 is MNHNS and CDR2 is SASEGT. The CDR3 has 13 amino acids. The ends were cut back, 3 bases at V and 5 bases at J, with 10 bases in the middle. The CDR3, as DNA: TGTGCCAGCAGTGACAGGGTTGGTGAGACCCAGTACTTC. Translated: CASSDRVGETQYF.

At least ten counts were recorded for this clonotype. The V call is TRBV7-3, the J call TRBJ2-1; 7 nucleotides align to TRBD2. J lost 0 bases, V lost 5 bases, and 7 bases had no gene match. The CDR3 extends over 16 amino acids. CDR1 is SGHTA, CDR2 FQGTGA, per germline. CDR3 bases: TGTGCCAGCAGCCCAGGACTAGTTCACTCCTACAATGAGCAGTTCTTC. Its protein is CASSPGLVHSYNEQFF.

The sample holds a few counts of this clonotype. This is likely a read error, given that the CDR3 carries no conserved phenylalanine or tryptophan at its end. The V gene is TRBV2, the J gene TRBJ2-1; 13 nucleotides match TRBD2. The germline gives CDR1 SNHLY, CDR2 FYNNEI. CDR3 length equals 16 residues. J lost 9 bases, V lost 2 bases, and 7 bases had no gene match. The CDR3 reads CASSENQLAGGPEQFS. The DNA of the CDR3 is TGTGCCAGCAGTGAAAACCAACTAGCGGGGGGGCCTGAGCAGTTCTCC.

This clonotype was found once. The CDR3 DNA follows: TGTGCCAGCAGCTTACGCAGGGGAGAGACCCAGTACTTC. It yields the protein CASSLRRGETQYF. The rearrangement links TRBV11-1 to TRBJ2-5; maybe TRBD1 (6 bases). This CDR3 has 13 amino acids. The germline CDR1 and CDR2 sequences are SGHAT and FQDESV (reference sequence). V gave up 2 bases and J gave up 4 bases, with 8 bases separating them.

This chain connects TRBV12-3 or TRBV12-4 to TRBJ1-5; 9 positions agree with TRBD1. Trimming took 4 bases from V and 1 from J; bases not matched to a gene: 5. The CDR3 extends over 16 amino acids. The CDR3 region is CASSSRQGVSNQPQHF. In nucleotides, the CDR3 is TGTGCCAGCAGTTCAAGACAGGGGGTGAGCAATCAGCCCCAGCATTTT.

The J gene is TRBJ2-2, the V gene TRBV7-8; D possibly corresponds to TRBD2 (7 bases). Trimming took 5 bases from V and 5 from J, leaving 15 bases between them. Germline assignment: CDR1 SGHVS and CDR2 FQNEAQ. This CDR3 spans 15 amino acids. The CDR3, as DNA: TGTGCCAGCAGCGGAAGGGGGGGCGGAACCGGGGAGCTGTTTTTT. Protein: CASSGRGGGTGELFF.

This clonotype was recorded once. The V and J genes are TRBV7-8 and TRBJ2-5; 7 bases line up with TRBD2. The last part of the DNA fits TRBJ2-1 better; the J call may be wrong. Germline V gene sequence: CDR1 SGHVS, CDR2 FQNEAQ. CDR3 size: 14 residues. This CDR3 is CASSLPSGHNEQFF. The CDR3, as DNA: TGTGCCAGCAGCCTCCCTAGCGGCCACAATGAGCAGTTCTTC.

The rearrangement joins TRBV7-2 to TRBJ2-7, with D unresolved. The CDR3 runs 12 residues. CDR1 and CDR2 from the germline V gene are SGHTA and FQGNSA. Trimming cost V 3 bases and J 6 bases, with 9 bases left between them. The CDR3 reads CASSFPTGEQYF. In nucleotides, the CDR3 is TGTGCCAGCAGCTTCCCCACGGGCGAGCAGTACTTC.

Judged by abundance, this clonotype is medium-sized (0.01 to 0.1%). The V call is TRBV28, the J call TRBJ2-7; 11 bases map to TRBD2. CDR1 and CDR2 (germline): MDHEN, SYDVKM. The ends lost 3 bases at V and 6 bases at J; junction bases unmatched: 7. This CDR3 has 15 amino acids. CDR3 DNA: TGTGCCAGCAGTTTTACTAGCGGGAGCCGGAGCGAGCAGTACTTC. As protein: CASSFTSGSRSEQYF.

The chain is built from TRBV9 and TRBJ2-3, with D maybe TRBD2 (5 bases). CDR3 length equals 16 residues. Germline V CDR1 and CDR2: SGDLS, YYNGEE. The V and J ends lost 0 bases and 1 base respectively, with 12 bases between them. The CDR3 reads CASSVEAVRGTDTQYF. In DNA form, the CDR3 reads TGTGCCAGCAGCGTAGAGGCGGTGAGGGGCACAGATACGCAGTATTTT.

V gene TRBV7-2 combines with J gene TRBJ2-3; 9 nucleotides align to TRBD2. The CDR3 runs 15 residues. The germline V gene encodes CDR1 SGHTA and CDR2 FQGNSA. J gave up 3 bases and V 5 bases, and 6 bases lay outside the gene matches. CDR3 residues: CASSPPLAGTDTQYF. The CDR3 DNA reads as TGTGCCAGCAGCCCGCCCCTAGCGGGGACAGATACGCAGTATTTT.

This chain uses TRBV7-1 with TRBJ2-3; weak D call: TRBD2 (6 bases). The J call may be faulty, since TRBJ2-1 better matches the DNA end. TRBV7-1 is labeled an ORF, and its function is uncertain. The CDR3 loop spans 15 amino acids. The CDR3 loop is CASSSLALSSYEQFF. The CDR3 nucleotides are TGTGCCAGCAGCTCGCTAGCGTTGAGCTCCTACGAGCAGTTCTTC.

This clonotype was seen repeatedly, ten times or more. The gene calls are TRBV5-3 and TRBJ1-5; D perhaps matches TRBD1 (5 bases). TRBV5-3 is marked as an open reading frame, function uncertain. This CDR3 has 15 amino acids. V was cut by 1 base and J by 1 base, with 9 bases left in between. The CDR3 sequence is CARSLQRGSNQPQHF. The CDR3 DNA is TGTGCCAGAAGCTTGCAACGGGGGAGCAATCAGCCCCAGCATTTT.

By frequency in the sample, this clonotype is medium-sized. The V call is TRBV7-9, the J call TRBJ2-7; D is ambiguous. Trimming stripped 1 base from V and 7 bases from J, with 11 bases between. The CDR3 covers 13 residues. Germline assignment: CDR1 SEHNR and CDR2 FQNEAQ (reference sequence). This CDR3 is CASSLDQPGEQYF. In DNA form, the CDR3 reads TGTGCCAGCAGCTTAGATCAACCGGGTGAGCAGTACTTC.

This clonotype was found a few times. The V gene is TRBV7-6, the J gene TRBJ2-4; the D is unclear. The J call may be incorrect, as the DNA end agrees better with TRBJ1-2. Germline-derived CDR1 and CDR2 are SGHVS and FNYEAQ. The CDR3 loop spans 12 amino acids. CDR3 region: CASSLAGYGYTF. The CDR3, as DNA: TGTGCCAGCAGCTTAGCCGGCTATGGCTACACCTTC.

A word on this clonotype: Here the CDR3 omits its conserved ending phenylalanine or tryptophan, so a read error is the likely source. It is unclear where the CDR3 begins or ends on the DNA, so no DNA is shown, and the CDR3 is as TCRdb lists it. The chain carries TRBV7-8 and TRBJ1-1. Looked up from germline, CDR1 is SGHVS and CDR2 is FQNEAQ. Inclusive of both ends, the CDR3 amounts to 16 amino acids. The chain's CDR3 is CASSLGLPQIRSILAQ.

This clonotype was counted between two and nine times. A much more abundant neighbour one base away suggests this may be a read error. This chain uses TRBV24-1 with TRBJ2-3; possibly TRBD1 for D (6 bases). V was trimmed by 5 bases and J by 14 bases, leaving 22 bases between them. The length of the CDR3 is 14 residues. Per the germline V gene, CDR1 is KGHDR and CDR2 is SFDVKD. In nucleotides, the CDR3 is TGTGCCACCAGTGCCTACAGGGCCACCGGGGAGCTGTATTTT. Its translation: CATSAYRATGELYF.

The chain employs TRBV20-1 and TRBJ2-1; 7 nucleotides match TRBD2. This CDR3 comprises 14 residues. CDR1 DFQATT and CDR2 SNEGSKA come from the germline V gene (reference sequence). With V trimmed by 6 bases and J by 7 bases, 12 bases remained unmatched. In nucleotides, the CDR3 is TGCAGTGCGGAGCCGGGACTAACCTCTAATGAGCAGTTCTTC. This gives the protein CSAEPGLTSNEQFF.

On this clonotype: At one boundary the junction diverges from the germline segment, which might be a read error. This rearrangement joins TRBV7-6 to TRBJ2-2; 13 bases align to TRBD2. The CDR3 length is 17 residues. Germline lookup yields CDR1 SGHVS and CDR2 FNYEAQ. This CDR3 is CVSRPTSGGANTGELFF. CDR3 nucleotide sequence: TGTGTCAGCAGACCTACTAGCGGGGGGGCGAACACCGGGGAGCTGTTTTTT. The full variable domain, in which reference TRBV7-6 and TRBJ2-2 provide the parts outside the CDR3, is GAGVSQSPRYKVTKRGQDVALRCDPISGHVSLYWYRQALGQGPEFLTYFNYEAQQDKSGLPNDRFSAERPEGSISTLTIQRTEQRDSAMYRCVSRPTSGGANTGELFFGEGSRLTVL.

The chain couples TRBV7-8 to TRBJ2-1; 9 bases line up with TRBD2. The V and J ends lost 1 base and 5 bases, in that order; junction bases with no gene match: 9. The CDR3 has 17 residues. Germline loops: CDR1 SGHVS, CDR2 FQNEAQ. This CDR3 reads CASSLGWGGGANNEQFF. CDR3 sequence (DNA): TGTGCCAGCAGCTTAGGCTGGGGCGGGGGGGCTAACAATGAGCAGTTCTTC. The full variable domain, with the rest looked up from reference TRBV7-8 and TRBJ2-1, is GAGVSQSPRYKVAKRGQDVALRCDPISGHVSLFWYQQALGQGPEFLTYFQNEAQLDKSGLPSDRFFAERPEGSVSTLKIQRTQQEDSAVYLCASSLGWGGGANNEQFFGPGTRLTVL.

In this sample, this clonotype turned up once. The chain recombines TRBV7-2 with TRBJ2-5; unclear D gene. Matching the DNA end better, TRBJ2-7 makes the J call doubtful. CDR3 length equals 17 residues. Germline V gene sequence: CDR1 SGHTA, CDR2 FQGNSA. For the CDR3, the DNA is TGTGCCAGCAGCTTAGCCGATACCAGGTGGGTCTCCTACGAGCAGTACTTC. Its translation: CASSLADTRWVSYEQYF.